These T cell receptor beta chains were read from a single sample in a study of beta chain features in type 1 diabetes. The repertoire was sequenced with immunoSEQ multiplex PCR; TCRdb's copy has only in-frame clones and lacks some. The table lists 900,000 or so clones, roughly 16% of them singletons. The source material was naive CD4+ T cells from blood. Source of these receptors: a woman in her late teens or twenties in good health. Both conserved end residues are trimmed from each CDR3.

TRBJ1-1 TRBV29-1 SAARVLNTEAF
TRBJ2-1 TRBV14 ASSQWTSGNEQF
TRBJ2-1 TRBV28 ASSLISGRTYNEQF
TRBJ1-2 TRBV28 ASSLAGGFYGYT
TRBJ1-3 TRBV7-9 ASNPGIPDGTIY
TRBJ1-1 TRBV7-9 ASSSVPGAKGTEAF
TRBJ2-2 TRBV2 ASSLSGGELF
TRBJ2-1 TRBV5-4 ASSPRDLSYNEQF
TRBJ2-5 TRBV7-9 ASSRGEGWETQY
TRBJ1-3 TRBV9 ASSVLASGNTIY
TRBJ2-4 TRBV5-4 ASSQTGAGVAKNIQY
TRBJ2-7 TRBV7-6 ASSYARSGEQY
TRBJ1-4 TRBV27 ASSFRGFGEKLF
TRBJ1-5 TRBV18 ASSPGMGGNQPQH
TRBJ1-5 TRBV10-2 ASRPGAVGQPQH
TRBJ2-5 TRBV5-4 ASSPEGGGQETQY
TRBJ1-2 TRBV6-5 ASSYRPTGLHGYT
TRBJ2-1 TRBV10-3 AIRASERDLYNEQF
TRBJ2-3 TRBV4-2 ASSQDGAGRVDTQY
TRBJ2-1 TRBV11-2 ASSLGWGNEQF
TRBJ2-1 TRBV29-1 SVRYSGSWDEQF
TRBJ1-4 TRBV15 ATSRAPTAEKLF
TRBJ2-7 TRBV28 ASSFLSGFIYEQY
TRBJ2-1 TRBV19 ASRPGQGWTNEQF
TRBJ2-3 TRBV11-2 ASSSGAGRGTDTQY
TRBJ2-1 TRBV4-2 ASSQEGGLIYNEQF
TRBJ2-6 TRBV4-2 ASSQDLTSSGANVLT
TRBJ1-1 TRBV15 ATSRDLYKAF
TRBJ1-2 TRBV19 ASRESSAPRFGYT
TRBJ2-1 TRBV5-6 ASSLFWTSGRRSYNEQF
TRBJ2-2 TRBV29-1 SGWLGSTGELF
TRBJ2-3 TRBV2 ASRLVAITDTQY
TRBJ2-7 TRBV11-2 ASSPKGTATYEQY
TRBJ1-3 TRBV18 ASSLTGTSGNTIY
TRBJ2-7 TRBV2 ASSVLGYEQY
TRBJ1-2 TRBV28 ASRVGALGYGYT
TRBJ2-2 TRBV2 ASSETGLVTGELF